The 10 T cell receptor beta chains below come from one sample, sequenced in a study of OX40 agonist ivuxolimab in advanced cancers. Sequencing was performed with immunoSEQ multiplex PCR; in TCRdb, only in-frame clones are kept and a portion is missing. The sample yields over 35,000 clones, roughly nine tenths seen once. Sequencing was performed on CD4+ or CD8+ T cells sorted from blood, taken in a trial of the OX40 agonist ivuxolimab. Receptors originate from an adult with an advanced solid tumor such as melanoma, head and neck, liver or kidney cancer.

This rearrangement joins TRBV5-1 to TRBJ2-2; D is undetermined. CDR3 size: 13 residues. V was cut by 4 bases and J by 4 bases, with 8 bases left in between. CDR1 and CDR2 from the germline V gene are SGHRS and YFSETQ. The CDR3: CASSGTLTGELFF. The CDR3, as DNA: TGCGCCAGCAGCGGTACCCTCACCGGGGAGCTGTTTTTT.

This chain uses TRBV7-2 with TRBJ1-1; D is unclear. The CDR3 has 17 amino acids. Deletions cut 5 bases from V and 4 bases from J, with 23 bases between. The V gene's germline CDR1 is SGHTA and CDR2 FQGNSA. The CDR3 bases are TGTGCCAGCAGCAAACACGCAGGCGGCTCAGGAGGCACTGAAGCTTTCTTT. Translated: CASSKHAGGSGGTEAFF.

The rearrangement joins TRBV5-4 to TRBJ2-7; a possible D gene is TRBD1 (6 bases). V dropped 0 bases and J dropped 0 bases, with 13 bases sitting between them. CDR1 and CDR2 (germline): SGHNT, YYREEE (reference sequence). The CDR3 contains 16 residues. CDR3 nucleotides: TGTGCCAGCAGCTTGGCGGGACACCAAACCTCCTACGAGCAGTACTTC. Translating gives CASSLAGHQTSYEQYF.

The chain links TRBV7-9 to TRBJ2-7, with 8 nucleotides matching TRBD2. This CDR3 spans 16 amino acids. Looked up from germline, CDR1 is SEHNR and CDR2 is FQNEAQ (reference sequence). With 3 bases clipped from V and 0 bases from J, the junction kept 7 bases outside the gene matches. The CDR3 DNA is TGTGCCAGCAGCTTTGTAGCGGGGCGTAACTCCTACGAGCAGTACTTC. It is translated as CASSFVAGRNSYEQYF.

This clone has a single count. The chain is built from TRBV7-9 and TRBJ1-4; D is possibly TRBD1 (5 bases). The CDR3 is 15 residues long. V lost 0 bases and J 7 bases, leaving 12 bases between the germline ends. The germline V gene has CDR1 SEHNR and CDR2 FQNEAQ (reference sequence). CDR3 sequence reads: CASSLAGGYGEKLFF. For the CDR3, the DNA is TGTGCCAGCAGCTTAGCGGGGGGGTATGGTGAAAAACTGTTTTTT.

The chain employs TRBV7-2 and TRBJ1-6, with a weak D call TRBD1 (6 bases). The V gene's germline CDR1 is SGHTA and CDR2 FQGNSA. Between the trimmed V and J ends, which lost 5 bases and 10 bases, there was a span of 15 bases. The CDR3 runs to 14 residues. In DNA form, the CDR3 reads TGTGCCAGCAGCCCGAGGGACATCGGGTCACCCCTCCACTTT. Translated, it gives CASSPRDIGSPLHF.

The J gene is TRBJ2-1, the V gene TRBV6-6, with D perhaps TRBD1 (5 bases). In germline, CDR1 is MNHNY, CDR2 SVGAGI (reference sequence). The CDR3 contains 15 residues. Trimming took off 5 bases at V and 0 bases at J, with 11 bases between the two ends. The CDR3 region has the DNA TGTGCCAGCAGTACTACAGGAGCCTCCTACAATGAGCAGTTCTTC. Amino acids: CASSTTGASYNEQFF.

V gene TRBV7-9 combines with J gene TRBJ2-5, with 7 bases lining up with TRBD1. This CDR3 region has 14 residues. Per germline, CDR1 SEHNR and CDR2 FQNEAQ (reference sequence). V lost 5 bases and J lost 1; bases outside the gene matches: 4. In nucleotides, the CDR3 is TGTGCCAGCAGCAGTTGGACAGGCCAAGAGACCCAGTACTTC. Protein: CASSSWTGQETQYF.

The V gene is TRBV4-3, the J gene TRBJ1-2, with 7 bases aligning to TRBD1. The V and J ends lost 0 bases and 5 bases, in that order; junction bases with no gene match: 3. Germline V gene data show CDR1 as LGHNA and CDR2 as YSLEER. The CDR3 is 14 residues long. DNA of the CDR3: TGCGCCAGCAGCCAAGAAGGGACAGATTATGGCTACACCTTC. Amino acids: CASSQEGTDYGYTF.

The rearrangement joins TRBV6-1 to TRBJ1-4; 7 positions match TRBD1. Trimming removed 2 bases from V and 3 bases from J; junction bases left unmatched: 6. CDR1 and CDR2 (germline): MNHNS, SASEGT. The CDR3 extends over 16 amino acids. The CDR3 loop reads CASSETRGLANEKLFF. CDR3 nucleotide sequence: TGTGCCAGCAGTGAAACCAGGGGGTTAGCTAATGAAAAACTGTTTTTT.